Presented here are 32 T cell receptor beta chains from one specimen sequenced in a study of T cells in Graves' hyperthyroidism and ophthalmopathy. RNA transcripts provided the source from which TCR beta CDR3 regions were amplified. Primed by the HTBI set, a first-round RT-PCR was run on the TCR CDR3. TCRdb redid the calling of the multiplex PCR reads with MiXCR, one entry per CDR3 protein. Of fewer than 350,000 distinct CDR3 sequences in the sample, approximately 14% are singletons; the top ten hold approximately 7.9%. Sequenced sample: blood. Receptors originate from a woman aged 40 to 50 with Graves' hyperthyroidism.

This clonotype was found many times. The V and J genes are TRBV6-1 and TRBJ2-1, with 7 nucleotides matching TRBD1. Germline trimming cut 7 bases from V and 9 bases from J; bases unmatched to any gene: 6. The CDR3 covers 12 residues. CDR1 and CDR2 from the germline V gene are MNHNS and SASEGT. DNA for the CDR3: TGTGCCAGCAATGAGGGGGCAGGTGAGCAGTTCTTC. This gives the protein CASNEGAGEQFF.

J is TRBJ2-1 and V is TRBV20-1, with 8 bases matching TRBD2. The germline gives CDR1 DFQATT, CDR2 SNEGSKA (reference sequence). Trimming at V came to 0 bases and at J to 7 bases, leaving 8 bases not matched to a gene. The CDR3 length is 15 residues. The DNA of the CDR3 is TGCAGTGCTAGAGACCCGGGACTAGGAGATAATGAGCAGTTCTTC. This translates into CSARDPGLGDNEQFF.

Only a few counts were recorded for this clonotype. The V gene is TRBV29-1, the J gene TRBJ2-7; unclear D gene. Looked up from germline, CDR1 is SQVTM and CDR2 is ANQGSEA. The CDR3 is 13 amino acids. The ends were cut back, 7 bases at V and 4 bases at J, with 17 bases in the middle. The CDR3 DNA is TGCAGCGCTACCATAGGGTGGGGATACGAGCAGTACTTC. As protein: CSATIGWGYEQYF.

Many counts were recorded for this clonotype. The chain couples TRBV28 to TRBJ2-1, with 11 bases matching TRBD2. The CDR3 sequence is 14 residues long. Germline lookup yields CDR1 MDHEN and CDR2 SYDVKM. V gave up 3 bases and J gave up 6 bases; unmatched junction bases: 1. This CDR3 reads CASSFSGRANEQFF. CDR3 sequence (DNA): TGTGCCAGCAGTTTTAGCGGGAGGGCCAATGAGCAGTTCTTC.

The V and J genes are TRBV12-3 or TRBV12-4 and TRBJ2-5; D is unresolved. Trimming removed 1 base at V and 5 bases at J, with 11 bases between. The CDR3 runs to 14 residues. As DNA, the CDR3 is TGTGCCAGCAGTTTAGAATCGTTGAGGGAGACCCAGTACTTC. Translating it yields CASSLESLRETQYF.

At least ten counts were recorded for this clonotype. The V and J genes are TRBV6-1 and TRBJ2-5, with D possibly called TRBD1 or TRBD2 (6 bases each). Trimming removed 5 bases from V and 5 bases from J, with 15 bases in between. Germline V lookup: CDR1 MNHNS, CDR2 SASEGT. This CDR3 contains 14 residues. The CDR3 region is CASSTTGRSETQYF. The DNA for the CDR3 is TGTGCCAGCAGTACAACAGGGAGGTCTGAGACCCAGTACTTC.

Written as DNA, the CDR3 is TGTGCCAGCAGCTCGATCCTAGGCGGGGGTGAAAAACTGTTTTTT. Protein product: CASSSILGGGEKLFF. This chain uses TRBV7-9 with TRBJ1-4; a weak D match, TRBD1 (5 bases). Deletions cut 4 bases from V and 7 bases from J, with 16 bases between. The CDR3 length is 15 residues. CDR1 is SEHNR and CDR2 is FQNEAQ in the germline V gene (reference sequence).

This clonotype has just a few counts. The chain combines TRBV4-1 with TRBJ2-7, with TRBD2 identical over 8 bases. Trimming took 0 bases from V and 3 from J; bases not matched to a gene: 16. The germline CDR1 and CDR2 sequences are MGHRA and YSYEKL. The CDR3 runs 19 residues. The CDR3, as DNA: TGCGCCAGCAGCCAAGAACCGGGACCCCCACTAGCGGCTGGCTACGAGCAGTACTTC. This codes for CASSQEPGPPLAAGYEQYF.

This clonotype was counted ten times or more. The chain employs TRBV12-3 or TRBV12-4 and TRBJ1-1; D not certain. This CDR3 has 13 amino acids. V dropped 4 bases and J dropped 0 bases, with 6 bases sitting between them. The CDR3 spells CASSSGMNTEAFF. The CDR3 nucleotides are TGTGCCAGCAGTTCGGGGATGAACACTGAAGCTTTCTTT.

The CDR3 loop is CASSYREDYGYTF. CDR3 nucleotides: TGTGCCAGCAGCTACAGGGAGGACTATGGCTACACCTTC. The rearrangement links TRBV28 to TRBJ1-2; a weak D match, TRBD1 (6 bases). The germline V and J ends were trimmed by 6 bases and 3 bases, with 11 bases remaining between them. The CDR3 is made up of 13 amino acids. Germline lookup yields CDR1 MDHEN and CDR2 SYDVKM.

Many counts were recorded for this clonotype. This chain links TRBV29-1 with TRBJ1-1; D gene ambiguous. This CDR3 is 12 amino acids long. V was cut by 5 bases and J by 6 bases, with 13 bases left in between. CDR1 SQVTM and CDR2 ANQGSEA come from the germline V gene. CDR3 bases: TGCAGCGTTAGCAGTTCTGTCGCTGAAGCTTTCTTT. This encodes CSVSSSVAEAFF.

The V and J genes are TRBV11-2 and TRBJ2-5, with TRBD2 identical over 10 bases. V gave up 1 base and J gave up 4 bases; unmatched junction bases: 3. Germline loops: CDR1 SGHAT, CDR2 FQNNGV. The CDR3 loop spans 15 amino acids. The CDR3 loop is CASSLASGSSETQYF. Written as DNA, the CDR3 is TGTGCCAGCAGCTTAGCTAGCGGGAGTTCAGAGACCCAGTACTTC.

This clonotype was counted only a few times. This rearrangement joins TRBV6-1 to TRBJ2-2; 11 bases match TRBD2. This CDR3 region has 17 residues. CDR1 and CDR2 (germline): MNHNS, SASEGT. Losses at the gene ends were 5 bases for V and 6 bases for J; bases not matched to a gene: 11. In DNA form, the CDR3 reads TGTGCCAGCAGTCGTGGCCGGGCTAGCGGGAGGCCCGGGGAGCTGTTTTTT. It yields the protein CASSRGRASGRPGELFF.

This clonotype was counted a few times. The chain uses TRBV27 and TRBJ2-1, with a possible D match to TRBD1 (5 bases). CDR3 length equals 14 residues. The V and J ends lost 4 bases and 9 bases respectively, with 16 bases between them. Germline CDR1 reads MNHEY; CDR2 reads SMNVEV (reference sequence). CDR3 sequence (DNA): TGTGCCAGCAGTTCCTGGAAGGGGTTCGGTGAGCAGTTCTTC. It specifies CASSSWKGFGEQFF.

This clonotype was counted ten times or more. The chain joins TRBV27 to TRBJ2-7, with 11 bases lining up with TRBD2. The V gene's germline CDR1 is MNHEY and CDR2 SMNVEV (reference sequence). This CDR3 has 14 residues. V dropped 7 bases and J dropped 5; count of bases not matched to a gene: 7. The CDR3 nucleotides read TGTGCCAGCAAAATAGCGGGAGGGAGGGACGAGCAGTACTTC. Protein: CASKIAGGRDEQYF.

This clonotype has at least ten counts. V and J are TRBV30 and TRBJ1-5; TRBD1 is a possible D gene (5 bases). With 2 bases removed from V and 9 bases from J, the gap between germline ends came to 14 bases. Germline assignment: CDR1 GTSNPN and CDR2 SVGIG (reference sequence). The CDR3 covers 13 residues. CDR3 sequence reads: CAWSTGGIRPQHF. The CDR3 DNA is TGTGCCTGGAGTACGGGGGGGATCAGGCCCCAGCATTTT.

This clonotype came up many times. The rearrangement links TRBV20-1 to TRBJ2-1; D ambiguous. This CDR3 comprises 14 residues. Germline V gene data show CDR1 as DFQATT and CDR2 as SNEGSKA (reference sequence). Deletions cut 4 bases from V and 1 base from J, with 11 bases between. The CDR3 here is CSANTPTSYNEQFF. As DNA, the CDR3 is TGCAGTGCTAATACACCAACGTCCTACAATGAGCAGTTCTTC.

This clonotype was detected many times. The chain is built from TRBV2 and TRBJ1-6; D gene ambiguous. This CDR3 region has 14 residues. Germline V gene data show CDR1 as SNHLY and CDR2 as FYNNEI. V lost 0 bases to trimming and J lost 10 bases, with 10 bases between them. In DNA form, the CDR3 reads TGTGCCAGCAGTGAAGCGGAAAACAGCTCACCCCTCCACTTT. Translated, it gives CASSEAENSSPLHF. Complete variable domain (other parts from reference TRBV2 and TRBJ1-6): EPEVTQTPSHQVTQMGQEVILRCVPISNHLYFYWYRQILGQKVEFLVSFYNNEISEKSEIFDDQFSVERPDGSNFTLKIRSTKLEDSAMYFCASSEAENSSPLHFGNGTRLTVT.

The table lists this clonotype with a few counts. This sequence joins TRBV29-1 and TRBJ2-4; 8 bases are shared with TRBD2. The germline gives CDR1 SQVTM, CDR2 ANQGSEA. The ends lost 1 base at V and 8 bases at J; junction bases unmatched: 7. This CDR3 spans 14 amino acids. CDR3 in DNA: TGCAGCGTTGAAGGGCTGGCGGGAGGTGACATTCAGTACTTC. As protein: CSVEGLAGGDIQYF.

There are many counts of this clonotype. V gene TRBV2 combines with J gene TRBJ2-5; TRBD1 might be the D (5 bases). The CDR3 runs 13 residues. Trimming pared 7 bases from V and 2 bases from J, leaving 11 bases between. Germline CDR1 and CDR2: SNHLY and FYNNEI. The CDR3 bases are TGTGCCAGCATGGGTAGGGGACAAGAGACCCAGTACTTC. This gives the protein CASMGRGQETQYF.

This chain connects TRBV12-5 to TRBJ1-6; TRBD1 is a possible D gene (5 bases). V was shortened by 3 bases and J by 6 bases, with 9 bases between the two germline ends. This CDR3 contains 14 residues. CDR1 is LGHNT, CDR2 FRNRAP, per germline. Written as DNA, the CDR3 is TGTGCTAGTGGTTTAGGGACTGGTAATTCACCCCTCCACTTT. The encoded protein is CASGLGTGNSPLHF.

This clonotype was detected only a few times. A much more abundant neighbour one base away suggests this may be a read error. The chain uses TRBV28 and TRBJ2-7; a possible D gene is TRBD2 (6 bases). The CDR3 consists of 13 residues. CDR1 MDHEN and CDR2 SYDVKM come from the germline V gene. CDR3 amino acids: CASMEGFAYGQYF. CDR3 DNA: TGTGCCAGCATGGAGGGATTTGCCTACGGGCAGTACTTC.

This clonotype has a count of ten or more. J is TRBJ2-7 and V is TRBV2; 7 bases are shared with TRBD2. With V trimmed by 4 bases and J by 4 bases, 7 bases remained unmatched. The CDR3 contains 14 residues. Germline V CDR1 and CDR2: SNHLY, FYNNEI. The CDR3: CASSGAGVRYEQYF. CDR3 nucleotides: TGTGCCAGCAGTGGGGCGGGAGTCCGGTACGAGCAGTACTTC.

This clonotype was recorded at least ten times. The chain carries TRBV11-2 and TRBJ2-1; 8 bases agree with TRBD2. The CDR3 totals 16 residues. The germline gives CDR1 SGHAT, CDR2 FQNNGV. Trimming removed 0 bases from V and 4 bases from J; junction bases left unmatched: 5. CDR3 nucleotides: TGTGCCAGCAGCTTAGAACCGAGCGGGAGTTACAATGAGCAGTTCTTC. Amino acid sequence: CASSLEPSGSYNEQFF.

V is TRBV6-2 or TRBV6-3 and J is TRBJ2-7; 8 nucleotides agree with TRBD2. V shed 2 bases and J 2 bases; nucleotides not matched to a gene: 5. Germline V lookup: CDR1 MNHEY, CDR2 SVGEGT. The CDR3 loop spans 15 amino acids. The CDR3 DNA follows: TGTGCCAGCAGTTACGAGCGAGCGGGAGCCTACGAGCAGTACTTC. Translating it yields CASSYERAGAYEQYF.

This clonotype was found many times. The chain employs TRBV7-2 and TRBJ1-2; 8 nucleotides align to TRBD1. The germline CDR1 and CDR2 sequences are SGHTA and FQGNSA. The V gene end was trimmed by 6 bases and the J gene end by 2 bases; junction bases not matched to a gene: 8. The CDR3 is 15 residues long. The CDR3 region has the DNA TGTGCCAGCAGTCGGGACAGGACCGCAAACTATGGCTACACCTTC. Translating it yields CASSRDRTANYGYTF.

Concerning this clonotype: This clone may be a read error of a much larger clone one base away. In nucleotides, the CDR3 is TGTGTCAGCACTGCGGGACAGGGGAGGCATCAGTTCTTC. Translating gives CVSTAGQGRHQFF. The chain has TRBV2 and TRBJ2-1, with 10 positions matching TRBD1. Per the germline V gene, CDR1 is SNHLY and CDR2 is FYNNEI. The CDR3 loop spans 13 amino acids. The complete variable domain, with remaining parts taken from reference TRBV2 and TRBJ2-1, reads EPEVTQTPSHQVTQMGQEVILRCVPISNHLYFYWYRQILGQKVEFLVSFYNNEISEKSEIFDDQFSVERPDGSNFTLKIRSTKLEDSAMYFCVSTAGQGRHQFFGPGTRLTVL.

The chain employs TRBV20-1 and TRBJ2-1; possibly TRBD2 for D (6 bases). The CDR3 has 13 amino acids. CDR1 is DFQATT and CDR2 is SNEGSKA in the germline V gene (reference sequence). The V end lost 3 bases, the J end lost 4 bases, and 10 bases lay between the germline ends. CDR3 region: CSARVSGYNEQFF. The CDR3 bases are TGCAGTGCTAGGGTTAGCGGATACAATGAGCAGTTCTTC.

Ten or more counts support this clonotype. The J gene is TRBJ1-5, the V gene TRBV2; a possible D gene is TRBD1 (5 bases). The germline V and J ends were trimmed by 6 bases and 1 base, with 16 bases remaining between them. This CDR3 has 16 residues. Germline V gene lookup returns CDR1 SNHLY and CDR2 FYNNEI. CDR3 coding DNA: TGTGCCAGCAGGGTGGGGGAGGGCGGGAGCAATCAGCCCCAGCATTTT. Its translation: CASRVGEGGSNQPQHF.

This clonotype has at least ten counts. The chain couples TRBV2 to TRBJ1-2; D perhaps matches TRBD1 (6 bases). The germline CDR1 and CDR2 sequences are SNHLY and FYNNEI. The CDR3 runs to 14 residues. V was shortened by 6 bases and J by 4 bases, with 15 bases between the two germline ends. This chain's CDR3 is CASRFQQGSYGYTF. DNA of the CDR3: TGTGCCAGCAGATTTCAACAGGGATCCTATGGCTACACCTTC.

In this sample, this clonotype turned up many times. This sequence joins TRBV10-3 and TRBJ1-1; D is ambiguous. The CDR3 runs to 15 residues. Germline CDR1 and CDR2: ENHRY and SYGVKD. Trimming removed 6 bases at V and 2 bases at J, with 16 bases between. The CDR3 loop is CAISPRVQKNTEAFF. The CDR3 DNA reads TGTGCCATCAGCCCCCGGGTTCAAAAAAACACTGAAGCTTTCTTT.

The V call is TRBV20-1, the J call TRBJ2-3; 13 nucleotides line up with TRBD2. The V gene end was trimmed by 1 base and the J gene end by 7 bases; junction bases not matched to a gene: 5. This CDR3 spans 15 amino acids. CDR1 is DFQATT and CDR2 is SNEGSKA in the germline V gene (reference sequence). The CDR3 bases are TGCAGTGCTAGAGGGACTAGCGGGAGCTGGAATACGCAGTATTTT. It yields the protein CSARGTSGSWNTQYF.